Each of the 5 T cell receptor beta chains below was sequenced from the same sample in a study of blood T cell repertoires in COVID-19. Some clones are missing from TCRdb's copy, which holds only in-frame ones; the method was immunoSEQ multiplex PCR. The sample has just over 300,000 clones; under 90% are singletons. The material sequenced was PBMCs or T cells enriched from blood (not recorded which). The source is a man aged 25 to 40 who had recovered from COVID-19.

V usage is TRBV27 and J usage is TRBJ1-5; tentatively, D is TRBD1 (6 bases). Germline V lookup: CDR1 MNHEY, CDR2 SMNVEV (reference sequence). The V and J ends lost 2 bases and 0 bases respectively, with 8 bases between them. CDR3 size: 15 residues. The CDR3 DNA follows: TGTGCCAGCAGTTTAAACAGGGTTAGCAATCAGCCCCAGCATTTT. Amino acid sequence: CASSLNRVSNQPQHF.

In this sample, this clone turned up a few times. The chain links TRBV5-8 to TRBJ2-7, with a weak D call TRBD1 (6 bases). The V end lost 4 bases, the J end lost 4 bases, and 18 bases lay between the germline ends. In germline, CDR1 is SGHTS, CDR2 YDEGEE. This CDR3 region has 15 residues. CDR3 DNA sequence: TGTGCCAGCAGCGCTGGTCTCGGGACAAGATACGAGCAGTACTTC. It codes for CASSAGLGTRYEQYF.

The CDR3 region has the DNA TGTGCCAGCAGTGATGGGGGCGGATCGATGGCCCAGTACTTC. Protein: CASSDGGGSMAQYF. The chain links TRBV6-1 to TRBJ2-5; a weak D match, TRBD1 (6 bases). Trimming took off 3 bases at V and 9 bases at J, with 17 bases between the two ends. The CDR3 runs 14 residues. Germline values: CDR1 MNHNS, CDR2 SASEGT.

The V call is TRBV30, the J call TRBJ1-5, with 10 bases lining up with TRBD1. The V and J ends lost 2 bases and 8 bases, in that order; junction bases with no gene match: 6. This CDR3 has 14 residues. Per germline, CDR1 GTSNPN and CDR2 SVGIG (reference sequence). CDR3 in amino acids: CAWSMTGGVEPQHF. The CDR3, as DNA: TGTGCCTGGAGTATGACAGGGGGCGTGGAGCCCCAGCATTTT.

The gene calls are TRBV3-1 (or the pseudogene TRBV3-2) and TRBJ2-3; 9 bases fit TRBD2. Looked up from germline, CDR1 is LGHDT and CDR2 is YNNKEL (reference sequence). V gave up 0 bases and J gave up 3 bases; unmatched junction bases: 10. The CDR3 has 18 residues. This CDR3 is CASSQDPPAGGYTDTQYF. CDR3 nucleotides: TGTGCCAGCAGCCAAGATCCGCCGGCGGGGGGGTATACAGATACGCAGTATTTT.